The source of this TCR beta chain is a study of OX40 agonist ivuxolimab in advanced cancers. Whole-study context: The dose of intravenous ivuxolimab that patients received every 2 weeks ranged from 0.01 to 10 mg/kg. Study-level results: Near-lowest levels of clonal expansion characterized partial responders at 0.1-3.0 mg/kg.

The CDR3 length is 18 residues. Germline CDR1 and CDR2: SGHRS and YFSETQ. V lost 0 bases and J lost 1, with 14 bases in between. Assay used: immunoSEQ multiplex PCR; TCRdb lists only in-frame clones, some missing. The table has 80,000 or so clones, around 86% seen once. Samples were taken at baseline and on day 1 of cycles 4 and 7. This clone was seen more than once but under ten times. Its antigen is currently unknown. The clonotype comes from an adult with an advanced solid tumor such as melanoma, head and neck, liver or kidney cancer. The sequencing here drew on CD4+ or CD8+ T cells sorted from blood, taken in a trial of the OX40 agonist ivuxolimab. V gene TRBV5-1 combines with J gene TRBJ2-6; either TRBD1 or TRBD2 may fit D (5 bases each). DNA for the CDR3: TGCGCCAGCAGCTTGGCAGGGCTAGCCACATCTGGGGCCAACGTCCTGACTTTC. Translation gives CASSLAGLATSGANVLTF. Based on the CDR3 plus reference TRBV5-1 and TRBJ2-6, the full variable domain is KAGVTQTPRYLIKTRGQQVTLSCSPISGHRSVSWYQQTPGQGLQFLFEYFSETQRNKGNFPGRFSGRQFSNSRSEMNVSTLELGDSALYLCASSLAGLATSGANVLTFGAGSRLTVL.